These T cell receptor beta chains were read from a single sample in a study of glioma-infiltrating T cells after dendritic cell vaccination. Produced via immunoSEQ multiplex PCR; TCRdb's table is partial and in-frame only. The repertoire has around 96,000 clones, around three quarters of them found once; the top ten carry approximately 5.9%. The sequencing here drew on blood, taken before dendritic cell vaccination. The receptors derive from a human donor with glioblastoma. Each CDR3 is given with its conserved first and last residue. The order of the fields is clone size, J gene, CDR3 length, D gene, V gene, CDR3 protein, CDR3 DNA. A D gene is named only where the DNA matches it firmly. Clone size is not always given. Where it is, it says once, few, many or a class for expanded clones.

size: .
J: TRBJ1-1
length: 14
D: .
V: TRBV7-9
CDR3: CASSPLGSDTEAFF
DNA: TGTGCCAGCAGCCCCCTCGGTTCGGACACTGAAGCTTTCTTT

size: .
J: TRBJ1-2
length: 15
D: TRBD1
V: TRBV2
CDR3: CASSEGQGGVYGYTF
DNA: TGTGCCAGCAGTGAAGGACAGGGGGGGGTCTATGGCTACACCTTC

size: .
J: TRBJ2-5
length: 15
D: .
V: TRBV4-2
CDR3: CASSQDLGGRETQYF
DNA: TGTGCCAGCAGCCAAGACCTGGGGGGGCGGGAGACCCAGTACTTC

size: .
J: TRBJ2-7
length: 15
D: TRBD1
V: TRBV18
CDR3: CASSPRDRVGYEQYF
DNA: TGTGCCAGCTCACCGCGAGACAGGGTAGGCTACGAGCAGTACTTC

size: .
J: TRBJ1-2
length: 14
D: .
V: TRBV7-7
CDR3: CASRPTLEVYGYTF
DNA: TGTGCTAGCAGACCTACATTGGAGGTCTATGGCTACACCTTC

size: .
J: TRBJ2-1
length: 15
D: TRBD2
V: TRBV9
CDR3: CASSVGWGPAGGRFF
DNA: TGTGCCAGCAGCGTAGGCTGGGGGCCCGCGGGGGGTCGGTTCTTC

size: .
J: TRBJ1-5
length: 13
D: .
V: TRBV2
CDR3: CASRGSGNQPQHF
DNA: TGTGCCAGCAGAGGTTCGGGGAATCAGCCCCAGCATTTT

size: once
J: TRBJ2-3
length: 14
D: .
V: TRBV4-2
CDR3: CASSQGVGADTQYF
DNA: TGTGCCAGCAGCCAAGGGGTAGGGGCAGATACGCAGTATTTT

size: few
J: TRBJ2-2
length: 16
D: TRBD2
V: TRBV10-3
CDR3: CAISDLGLENTGELFF
DNA: TGTGCCATCAGTGATTTGGGACTAGAGAACACCGGGGAGCTGTTTTTT

size: few
J: TRBJ1-1
length: 13
D: .
V: TRBV19
CDR3: CASSRRGLTEAFF
DNA: TGTGCCAGTAGTAGGCGGGGGCTCACTGAAGCTTTCTTT

size: once
J: TRBJ1-4
length: 15
D: TRBD1
V: TRBV4-1
CDR3: CASSPPGQINEKLFF
DNA: TGCGCCAGCAGCCCACCGGGACAGATTAATGAAAAACTGTTTTTT

size: once
J: TRBJ2-1
length: 13
D: TRBD1
V: TRBV10-2
CDR3: CASRGQSYNEQFF
DNA: TGCGCCAGCAGGGGACAGTCCTACAATGAGCAGTTCTTC

size: few
J: TRBJ1-4
length: 15
D: .
V: TRBV6-5
CDR3: CASRPPRTPNEKLFF
DNA: TGTGCCAGCAGGCCCCCTCGGACACCTAATGAAAAACTGTTTTTT

size: .
J: TRBJ2-6
length: 13
D: TRBD1
V: TRBV5-1
CDR3: CASSQGQGNVLTF
DNA: TGCGCCAGCAGCCAAGGACAGGGGAACGTCCTGACTTTC

size: .
J: TRBJ2-2
length: 17
D: TRBD2
V: TRBV5-1
CDR3: CASSLGLAGGNTGELFF
DNA: TGCGCCAGCAGCTTGGGACTAGCGGGAGGCAACACCGGGGAGCTGTTTTTT

size: .
J: TRBJ1-3
length: 14
D: .
V: TRBV18
CDR3: CASSLGSSGNTIYF
DNA: TGTGCCAGCTCACTTGGCAGCTCTGGAAACACCATATATTTT

size: .
J: TRBJ2-3
length: 15
D: .
V: TRBV27
CDR3: CASSSELTSTDTQYF
DNA: TGTGCCAGCAGTTCGGAACTAACTAGCACAGATACGCAGTATTTT

size: .
J: TRBJ2-1
length: 15
D: TRBD2
V: TRBV6-1
CDR3: CASSHILAGDHEQFF
DNA: TGTGCCAGCAGCCACATACTAGCGGGAGACCATGAGCAGTTCTTC

size: .
J: TRBJ2-6
length: 15
D: .
V: TRBV19
CDR3: CASGLLSSGANVLTF
DNA: TGTGCCAGTGGCCTTTTAAGCTCTGGGGCCAACGTCCTGACTTTC

size: .
J: TRBJ2-5
length: 14
D: TRBD2
V: TRBV5-1
CDR3: CASSLAGGGETQYF
DNA: TGCGCCAGCAGCTTAGCGGGAGGGGGAGAGACCCAGTACTTC

size: .
J: TRBJ1-2
length: 17
D: .
V: TRBV5-1
CDR3: CASSLLPATGVEFGYTF
DNA: TGCGCCAGCAGCTTGCTCCCAGCGACAGGCGTAGAATTTGGCTACACCTTC

size: .
J: TRBJ2-1
length: 15
D: .
V: TRBV10-3
CDR3: CAISDRVLSYNEQFF
DNA: TGTGCCATCAGTGACCGGGTTCTATCCTACAATGAGCAGTTCTTC

size: .
J: TRBJ2-3
length: 16
D: TRBD2
V: TRBV9
CDR3: CASSALSGDLTDTQYF
DNA: TGTGCCAGCAGCGCCCTTAGCGGGGACCTCACAGATACGCAGTATTTT

size: .
J: TRBJ2-5
length: 14
D: TRBD1
V: TRBV19
CDR3: CASSMTGSQETQYF
DNA: TGTGCCAGTAGTATGACAGGGTCCCAAGAGACCCAGTACTTC

size: .
J: TRBJ2-7
length: 11
D: .
V: TRBV30
CDR3: CAWSGTYEQYF
DNA: TGTGCCTGGAGTGGTACCTACGAGCAGTACTTC

size: .
J: TRBJ2-7
length: 14
D: TRBD1
V: TRBV10-2
CDR3: CASSQPTGLSEQYF
DNA: TGCGCCAGCAGTCAACCGACAGGGTTGAGCGAGCAGTACTTC

size: .
J: TRBJ1-2
length: 12
D: .
V: TRBV10-2
CDR3: CASSESGQGYTF
DNA: TGCGCCAGCAGTGAGTCAGGACAAGGCTACACCTTC

size: .
J: TRBJ2-5
length: 11
D: .
V: TRBV5-1
CDR3: CASSFKETQYF
DNA: TGCGCCAGCAGCTTCAAAGAGACCCAGTACTTC

size: .
J: TRBJ1-2
length: 15
D: .
V: TRBV10-3
CDR3: CAITNRVEANYGYTF
DNA: TGTGCCATCACCAACAGGGTGGAGGCAAACTATGGCTACACCTTC

size: .
J: TRBJ1-1
length: 14
D: .
V: TRBV18
CDR3: CASSPMGGNTEAFF
DNA: TGTGCCAGCTCACCCATGGGAGGAAACACTGAAGCTTTCTTT

size: .
J: TRBJ1-4
length: 15
D: .
V: TRBV30
CDR3: CAWSVGSTTNEKLFF
DNA: TGTGCCTGGAGTGTTGGGAGTACAACTAATGAAAAACTGTTTTTT

size: .
J: TRBJ1-1
length: 16
D: .
V: TRBV5-1
CDR3: CASSLRPSGENTEAFF
DNA: TGCGCCAGCAGCTTGCGCCCGTCCGGGGAAAACACTGAAGCTTTCTTT

size: .
J: TRBJ2-3
length: 13
D: .
V: TRBV2
CDR3: CASRQRSTDTQYF
DNA: TGTGCCAGCCGACAGAGGAGCACAGATACGCAGTATTTT

size: .
J: TRBJ1-2
length: 14
D: TRBD1
V: TRBV7-9
CDR3: CASSLDYQGAGYTF
DNA: TGTGCCAGCAGCTTAGATTACCAGGGGGCTGGCTACACCTTC

size: .
J: TRBJ2-1
length: 16
D: .
V: TRBV7-2
CDR3: CASSLAQERSYNEQFF
DNA: TGTGCCAGCAGCTTAGCACAGGAACGCTCCTACAATGAGCAGTTCTTC

size: .
J: TRBJ1-1
length: 13
D: .
V: TRBV5-1
CDR3: CASSVQANTEAFF
DNA: TGCGCCAGCAGCGTTCAGGCGAACACTGAAGCTTTCTTT

size: .
J: TRBJ1-2
length: 15
D: .
V: TRBV10-3
CDR3: CATSGVGATNYGYTF
DNA: TGTGCCACCTCGGGGGTAGGGGCGACTAACTATGGCTACACCTTC

size: .
J: TRBJ2-2
length: 14
D: .
V: TRBV27
CDR3: CATRRGWDTGELFF
DNA: TGTGCCACTCGCCGGGGATGGGACACCGGGGAGCTGTTTTTT

size: .
J: TRBJ1-2
length: 15
D: .
V: TRBV29-1
CDR3: CSVESSTASNYGYTF
DNA: TGCAGCGTTGAGAGTTCGACAGCTTCTAACTATGGCTACACCTTC

size: .
J: TRBJ1-4
length: 15
D: .
V: TRBV7-9
CDR3: CASSSVQGNDEKLFF
DNA: TGTGCCAGCAGTTCAGTCCAGGGGAACGATGAAAAACTGTTTTTT

size: .
J: TRBJ2-3
length: 16
D: .
V: TRBV7-9
CDR3: CASSDSWRGRTDTQYF
DNA: TGTGCCAGCAGCGACTCCTGGCGGGGACGCACAGATACGCAGTATTTT

size: few
J: TRBJ2-7
length: 15
D: .
V: TRBV6-1
CDR3: CASSDNGLATSEQYF
DNA: TGTGCCAGCAGTGATAATGGGCTAGCGACGAGCGAGCAGTACTTC

size: .
J: TRBJ2-3
length: 17
D: TRBD2
V: TRBV10-1
CDR3: CASSESSASGTTDTQYF
DNA: TGCGCCAGCAGTGAGTCTAGCGCTAGCGGGACTACAGATACGCAGTATTTT

size: .
J: TRBJ1-5
length: 13
D: .
V: TRBV6-6
CDR3: CASRTQGAQPQHF
DNA: TGTGCCAGCAGAACCCAGGGCGCTCAGCCCCAGCATTTT

size: .
J: TRBJ1-2
length: 14
D: TRBD1
V: TRBV10-3
CDR3: CAISVTGGTGGYTF
DNA: TGTGCCATCAGTGTCACAGGGGGAACGGGGGGCTACACCTTC

size: .
J: TRBJ1-5
length: 16
D: .
V: TRBV5-1
CDR3: CASSFYPGDLGQPQHF
DNA: TGCGCCAGCAGCTTCTACCCAGGGGATCTAGGTCAGCCCCAGCATTTT

size: .
J: TRBJ2-3
length: 14
D: .
V: TRBV18
CDR3: CASSHGSSPDTQYF
DNA: TGTGCCAGCTCACACGGATCTAGCCCCGATACGCAGTATTTT

size: .
J: TRBJ2-5
length: 15
D: TRBD2
V: TRBV5-4
CDR3: CASADIQTSDETQYF
DNA: TGTGCCAGCGCAGATATCCAGACTAGCGATGAGACCCAGTACTTC

size: many
J: TRBJ2-7
length: 13
D: .
V: TRBV11-2
CDR3: CASSLRRVSEQYF
DNA: TGTGCCAGCAGTCTAAGGAGGGTGTCCGAGCAGTACTTC

size: .
J: TRBJ1-1
length: 14
D: TRBD1
V: TRBV6-5
CDR3: CASRPGTAPTQAFF
DNA: TGTGCCAGCAGGCCTGGGACAGCACCAACACAAGCTTTCTTT

size: .
J: TRBJ1-2
length: 14
D: TRBD1
V: TRBV5-4
CDR3: CASSKGQGDYGYTF
DNA: TGTGCCAGCAGCAAGGGACAGGGGGACTATGGCTACACCTTC

size: .
J: TRBJ1-3
length: 14
D: TRBD1
V: TRBV11-2
CDR3: CASSSTGEGNTIYF
DNA: TGTGCCAGCAGCTCAACAGGGGAAGGAAACACCATATATTTT

size: few
J: TRBJ1-2
length: 14
D: TRBD1
V: TRBV18
CDR3: CASSVGQGGYGYTF
DNA: TGTGCCAGCTCAGTGGGACAGGGAGGCTATGGCTACACCTTC

size: .
J: TRBJ1-2
length: 17
D: .
V: TRBV4-1
CDR3: CASSQDPGTVDLYGYTF
DNA: TGCGCCAGCAGCCAAGATCCCGGGACTGTTGACTTATATGGCTACACCTTC

size: .
J: TRBJ2-1
length: 16
D: TRBD2
V: TRBV6-5
CDR3: CASSYSLAGDYNEQFF
DNA: TGTGCCAGCAGTTACAGCCTAGCGGGGGACTACAATGAGCAGTTCTTC

size: .
J: TRBJ2-3
length: 16
D: .
V: TRBV9
CDR3: CASSTRPHDTQDTQYF
DNA: TGTGCCAGCAGCACGCGGCCCCATGATACTCAAGATACGCAGTATTTT

size: once
J: TRBJ2-5
length: 17
D: TRBD1
V: TRBV19
CDR3: CASSSTGTGTDEETQYF
DNA: TGTGCCAGTAGTTCGACGGGTACCGGGACAGATGAAGAGACCCAGTACTTC

size: .
J: TRBJ1-1
length: 13
D: .
V: TRBV11-2
CDR3: CASSSQGHTEAFF
DNA: TGTGCCAGCAGCTCCCAGGGGCACACTGAAGCTTTCTTT

size: .
J: TRBJ2-7
length: 14
D: .
V: TRBV7-9
CDR3: CASSLTAGNYEQYF
DNA: TGTGCCAGCAGCTTAACCGCAGGGAACTACGAGCAGTACTTC